This T cell receptor beta chain was captured by sequencing in a study of cytomegalovirus exposure and HLA in healthy donors. PCR employed 60 Vbeta and 13 Jbeta primers. Using immunoSEQ multiplex PCR, the repertoire was profiled, and TCRdb retains in-frame clones only, with some absent. Here the sample spans 160,000 or so clones, roughly 87% being singletons. The sequence came from a man aged 50-59 years in good health and CMV-seropositive. The sample consisted of PBMCs.

CDR3 sequence: CASSSLDRPEKLFF. CDR3 DNA: TGTGCCAGTAGTTCCCTGGACAGGCCTGAAAAACTGTTTTTT. The chain recombines TRBV19 with TRBJ1-4, with 7 bases lining up with TRBD1. V lost 5 bases and J lost 7; bases outside the gene matches: 7. Per the germline V gene, CDR1 is LNHDA and CDR2 is SQIVND (reference sequence). CDR3 length: 14 residues.